This entry is about one TCR beta chain. This clonotype was detected a few times. Its recognized antigen is unknown. Base qualities are not provided; no much larger clone lies one nucleotide away. To demonstrate the VDJtools post-analysis software, TCR beta repertoires were profiled from the peripheral blood of about a dozen young patients with multiple sclerosis. Multiple sclerosis patients were children and adolescents aged roughly 6 to 17 years. These data belong to a study of post-analysis software for immune sequencing data (dated by TCRdb to the mid-2010s). Broadly, across the study: Disease courses on record covered relapsing-remitting, secondary progressive and progressive-relapsing multiple sclerosis, though some patients had no subtype annotation. Patient repertoires were compared against roughly 12 previously published healthy control repertoires from donors aged roughly 6 to 25 years. A subset of samples was prepared in parallel using single-end sample barcoding, then pooled and co-amplified after Illumina adapter ligation.

Study-level results and caveats: Patients showed significantly higher frequencies than controls for a handful of TRBV segments, among them TRBV5-6, TRBV5-1 and TRBV20-1. Significantly lower normalized Chao1 diversity was found in multiple sclerosis patients than in controls, suggesting substantial peripheral T-cell clonal expansion. Direct clustering with F measure revealed strong co-clustering of samples prepared in the same batch, which led to a batch-effect correction. The control group was slightly older than the multiple sclerosis patient group.

The CDR3, cysteine through phenylalanine, is 15 amino acids long. Only CDR3 DNA is held: 45 bases, read in frame from base 1. Here V drops 3 bases and J drops 2 bases, and the junction holds 3 bases not matched to any gene. According to the germline V gene, CDR1 reads LGHNA and CDR2 reads YNFKEQ. Libraries were made using PCR. Sequenced on an Illumina HiSeq 2500. Unique molecular identifiers were incorporated into TCR beta cDNA libraries to reduce PCR and sequencing biases. Some 500,000 cDNA molecules were obtained for every 1 to 10 million input T cells, so each molecule roughly corresponded to one T cell. The patient libraries were prepared and sequenced with the same protocol used for the earlier healthy control dataset. Samples belonging to the same batch were prepared together, multiplexed and sequenced on a shared HiSeq lane. The published analysis was carried out like this. MIGEC was used to process the raw barcoded reads, and molecular identifier groups with only a single read were discarded before consensus assembly and CDR3 extraction. Clonotype tables were post-analysed with VDJtools, and diversity was normalized by down-sampling all datasets to the smallest sample size. To correct batch-related cross-sample contamination, repertoire overlap clustering matched CDR3 amino acid sequences but not nucleotide sequences. Through fastp at Q25 and MiXCR, TCRdb rebuilt clones from the public reads, retaining in-frame beta chains. Rows with a matching CDR3 protein are joined into one entry that keeps the most common DNA and genes. Clone size and V and J calls follow TCRdb, not the original study. The sample yields approximately 440,000 distinct CDR3 sequences; under 55% were counted once. Clones ranked in the top ten supply around 10% of the sample.

This sequence originates from a girl aged 5 to 17 with multiple sclerosis. Material: blood. The sequence is built from TRBV4-2 and TRBJ2-5, with 10 junctional bases fitting TRBD2. The CDR3 reads as follows: CASSQTGLAQETQYF. The DNA sequence follows: TGTGCCAGCAGCCAGACGGGACTAGCGCAAGAGACCCAGTACTTC.